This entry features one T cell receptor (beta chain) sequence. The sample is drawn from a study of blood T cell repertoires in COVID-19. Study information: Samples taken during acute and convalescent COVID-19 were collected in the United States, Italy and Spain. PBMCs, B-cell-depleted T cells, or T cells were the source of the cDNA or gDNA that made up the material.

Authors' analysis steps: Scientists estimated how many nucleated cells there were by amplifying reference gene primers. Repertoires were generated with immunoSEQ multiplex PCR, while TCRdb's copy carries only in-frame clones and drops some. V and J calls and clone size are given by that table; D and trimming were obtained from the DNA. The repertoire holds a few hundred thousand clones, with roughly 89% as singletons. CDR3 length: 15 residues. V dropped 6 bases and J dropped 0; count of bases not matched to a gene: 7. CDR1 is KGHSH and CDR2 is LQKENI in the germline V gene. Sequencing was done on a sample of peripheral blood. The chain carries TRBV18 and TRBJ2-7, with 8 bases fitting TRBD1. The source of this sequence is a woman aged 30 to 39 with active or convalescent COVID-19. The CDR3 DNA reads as TGTGCCAGCTCGGAGGGACAGGTACCCTCCTACGAGCAGTACTTC. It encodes CASSEGQVPSYEQYF. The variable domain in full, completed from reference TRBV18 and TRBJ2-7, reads NAGVMQNPRHLVRRRGQEARLRCSPMKGHSHVYWYRQLPEEGLKFMVYLQKENIIDESGMPKERFSAEFPKEGPSILRIQQVVRGDSAAYFCASSEGQVPSYEQYFGPGTRLTVT.